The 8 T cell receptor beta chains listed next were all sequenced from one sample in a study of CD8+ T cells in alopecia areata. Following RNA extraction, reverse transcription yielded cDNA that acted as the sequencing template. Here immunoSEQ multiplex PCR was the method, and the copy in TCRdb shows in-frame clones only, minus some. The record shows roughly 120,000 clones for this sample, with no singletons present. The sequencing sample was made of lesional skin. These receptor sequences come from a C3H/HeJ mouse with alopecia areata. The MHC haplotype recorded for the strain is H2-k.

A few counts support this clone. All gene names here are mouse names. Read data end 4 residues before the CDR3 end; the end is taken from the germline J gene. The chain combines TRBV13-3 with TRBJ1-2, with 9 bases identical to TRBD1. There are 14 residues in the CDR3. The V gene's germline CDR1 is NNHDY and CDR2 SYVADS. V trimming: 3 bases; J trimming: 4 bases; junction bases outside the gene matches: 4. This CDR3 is CASSVQGAASDYTF. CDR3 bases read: TGTGCCAGCAGTGTACAGGGGGCGGCCTCC.

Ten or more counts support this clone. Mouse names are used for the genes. CDR3: CASSDNWGGERAETLYF. The DNA read from the CDR3 is TGTGCCAGCAGTGATAACTGGGGGGGCGAAAGGGCAGAA. The chain is built from TRBV13-3 and TRBJ2-3, with 11 nucleotides matching TRBD2. The read falls 4 residues short of the CDR3 end, and the missing part is taken from the germline J gene. This CDR3 is 17 amino acids long. The V and J ends lost 1 base and 3 bases, in that order; junction bases with no gene match: 7. CDR1 is NNHDY and CDR2 is SYVADS in the germline V gene.

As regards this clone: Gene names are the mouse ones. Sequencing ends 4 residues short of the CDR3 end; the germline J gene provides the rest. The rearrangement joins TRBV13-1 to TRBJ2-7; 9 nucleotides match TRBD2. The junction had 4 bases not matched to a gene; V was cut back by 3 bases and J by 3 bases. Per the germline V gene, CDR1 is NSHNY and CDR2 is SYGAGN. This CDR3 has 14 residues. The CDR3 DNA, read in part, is TGTGCCAGCAGTGCCCGGGACTGGGACTAT. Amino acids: CASSARDWDY. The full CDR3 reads CASSARDWDYEQYF.

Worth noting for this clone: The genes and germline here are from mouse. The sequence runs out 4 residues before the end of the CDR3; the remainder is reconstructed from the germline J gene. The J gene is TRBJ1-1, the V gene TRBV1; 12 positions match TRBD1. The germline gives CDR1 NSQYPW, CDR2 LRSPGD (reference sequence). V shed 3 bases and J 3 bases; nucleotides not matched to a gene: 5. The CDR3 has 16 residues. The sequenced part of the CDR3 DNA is TGCACCTGCAGTGCCCCGGGACAGGGGGCGGACACA. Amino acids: CTCSAPGQGADT. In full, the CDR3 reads CTCSAPGQGADTEVFF.

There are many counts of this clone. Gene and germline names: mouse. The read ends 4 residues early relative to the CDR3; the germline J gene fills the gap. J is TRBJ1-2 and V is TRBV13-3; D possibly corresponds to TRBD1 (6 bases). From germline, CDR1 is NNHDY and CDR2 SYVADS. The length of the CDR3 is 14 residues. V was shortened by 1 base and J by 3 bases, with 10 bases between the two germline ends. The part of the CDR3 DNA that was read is TGTGCCAGCAGTGATAGACAGGTGGACTCC. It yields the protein CASSDRQVDS. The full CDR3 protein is CASSDRQVDSDYTF.

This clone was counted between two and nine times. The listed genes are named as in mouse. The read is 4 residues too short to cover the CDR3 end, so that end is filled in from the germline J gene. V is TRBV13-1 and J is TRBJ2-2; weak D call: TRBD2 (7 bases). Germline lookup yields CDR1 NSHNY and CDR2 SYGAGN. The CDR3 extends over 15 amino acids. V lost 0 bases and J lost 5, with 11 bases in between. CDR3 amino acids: CASSDDGGRTGQLYF. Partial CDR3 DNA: TGTGCCAGCAGTGATGACGGGGGGCGAACCGGG.

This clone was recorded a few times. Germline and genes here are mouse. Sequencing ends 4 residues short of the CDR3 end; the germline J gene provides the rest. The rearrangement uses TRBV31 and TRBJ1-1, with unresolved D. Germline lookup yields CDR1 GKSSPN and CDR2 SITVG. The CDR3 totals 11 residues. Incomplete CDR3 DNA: TGTGCCTGGAGCGATGCAGGA. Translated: CAWSDAG. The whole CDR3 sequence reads CAWSDAGEVFF.

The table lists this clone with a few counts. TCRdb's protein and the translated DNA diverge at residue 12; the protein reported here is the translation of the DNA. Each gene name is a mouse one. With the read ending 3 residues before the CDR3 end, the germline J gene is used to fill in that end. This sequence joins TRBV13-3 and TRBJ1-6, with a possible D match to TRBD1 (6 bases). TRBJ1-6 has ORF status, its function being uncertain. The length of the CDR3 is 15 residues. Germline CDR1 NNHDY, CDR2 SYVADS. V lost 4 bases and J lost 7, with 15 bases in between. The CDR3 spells CASSPLGHINSPLYF. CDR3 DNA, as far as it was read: TGTGCCAGCAGTCCTCTGGGACACATAAATTCGCCC.